The 7 T cell receptor beta chains listed next were all sequenced from one sample in a study of T cells in localized non-small cell lung cancer. The method was immunoSEQ multiplex PCR; TCRdb's version includes in-frame clones alone and lacks a portion of them. The sample contains roughly 58,000 clones, roughly 79% of which appear only once. The specimen was PBMCs, collected before any cancer treatment. The source of these receptors is a man aged 40 to 69 with stage II lung adenocarcinoma.

The gene calls are TRBV19 and TRBJ1-1; possible D gene TRBD1, 5 bases. The germline V and J ends were trimmed by 6 bases and 1 base, with 9 bases remaining between them. The length of the CDR3 is 13 residues. The germline V gene encodes CDR1 LNHDA and CDR2 SQIVND (reference sequence). The CDR3 DNA reads TGTGCCAGTAGCAGGGAATGGAACACTGAAGCTTTCTTT. Translating it yields CASSREWNTEAFF.

The chain is built from TRBV25-1 and TRBJ2-7, with D hard to call. The V end lost 7 bases, the J end lost 0 bases, and 10 bases lay between the germline ends. CDR1 is MGHDK and CDR2 is SYGVNS in the germline V gene. The CDR3 is made up of 13 amino acids. In nucleotides, the CDR3 is TGTGCCAGCACTTCTTCGCCCTCCTACGAGCAGTACTTC. Translating it yields CASTSSPSYEQYF.

The gene calls are TRBV6-4 and TRBJ1-1; tentatively, D is TRBD1 (5 bases). V lost 5 bases and J lost 4, with 14 bases in between. Germline CDR1 reads MRHNA; CDR2 reads SNTAGT. CDR3 length equals 14 residues. The CDR3 here is CASSPQGASTEAFF. CDR3 nucleotide sequence: TGTGCCAGCAGTCCTCAGGGTGCAAGCACTGAAGCTTTCTTT.

This clone has more than one count but fewer than ten. The chain employs TRBV11-2 and TRBJ2-3; TRBD2 matches 8 bases. The V and J ends lost 4 bases and 4 bases, in that order; junction bases with no gene match: 19. CDR3 size: 19 residues. Germline V gene lookup returns CDR1 SGHAT and CDR2 FQNNGV. The DNA for the CDR3 is TGTGCCAGCAGCTCGGAATCGAGAATTAGCGGGATTAGGGCAGATACGCAGTATTTT. It codes for CASSSESRISGIRADTQYF.

V usage is TRBV7-9 and J usage is TRBJ2-7; D is perhaps TRBD2 (6 bases). The CDR3 covers 17 residues. CDR1 SEHNR and CDR2 FQNEAQ come from the germline V gene (reference sequence). V was pared by 5 bases and J by 0 bases, with 20 bases between. The DNA of the CDR3 is TGTGCCAGCAGCCTGGAGGGGACGGAAGTTTTCTCCTACGAGCAGTACTTC. It specifies CASSLEGTEVFSYEQYF.

The chain carries TRBV7-2 and TRBJ2-7; TRBD2 agrees at 12 bases. Germline assignment: CDR1 SGHTA and CDR2 FQGNSA. This CDR3 has 15 residues. With 1 base clipped from V and 5 bases from J, the junction kept 3 bases outside the gene matches. The CDR3 loop reads CASSLGTSGTNEQYF. The CDR3 coding sequence is TGTGCCAGCAGCTTAGGGACTAGCGGGACTAACGAGCAGTACTTC.

This clone has more than one count but fewer than ten. This rearrangement joins TRBV7-8 to TRBJ1-4; possible D gene TRBD1, 6 bases. CDR1 and CDR2 from the germline V gene are SGHVS and FQNEAQ. Trimming cost V 8 bases and J 6 bases, with 13 bases left between them. The CDR3 sequence is 13 residues long. The CDR3 DNA reads as TGTGCCAGCCGAAGGGCAGGGGATGAAAAACTGTTTTTT. This translates into CASRRAGDEKLFF.